Listed here are 21 T cell receptor beta chains from one sample, sequenced in a study of post-analysis software for immune sequencing data. The study, taken as a whole, reports: There were four or five TRBV segments more frequent in patients than controls, and TRBV5-6, TRBV5-1 and TRBV20-1 were among them.

Their recognized antigens are unknown. Tagging with unique molecular identifiers was a feature of the TCR beta cDNA libraries. Using its own MiXCR run on the PCR reads, TCRdb lists one record per CDR3 protein. This table has about 400,000 distinct CDR3 sequences, roughly 36% appearing once. Specimen: blood. The receptors here all came from a girl between 10 and 17 years old with multiple sclerosis.

This clonotype has just a few counts. The chain employs TRBV7-2 and TRBJ2-5; the match to TRBD2 covers 7 bases. From germline, CDR1 is SGHTA and CDR2 FQGNSA. V trimming: 5 bases; J trimming: 5 bases; junction bases outside the gene matches: 14. The CDR3 extends over 16 amino acids. CDR3 sequence reads: CASSTPSGNLPETQYF. The CDR3 nucleotides read TGTGCCAGCAGCACGCCTAGCGGAAACCTCCCTGAGACCCAGTACTTC.

This clonotype turned up a few times. The chain couples TRBV6-5 to TRBJ2-6; TRBD1 matches at 7 bases. This CDR3 region has 17 residues. After removal of 4 bases from V and 5 bases from J, the junction contained 11 bases not matched to a gene. CDR1 and CDR2 (germline): MNHEY, SVGAGI. DNA for the CDR3: TGTGCCAGCAGTTTGACAGGGACCTCTGGTCGGGCCAACGTCCTGACTTTC. Its translation: CASSLTGTSGRANVLTF.

The chain is built from TRBV20-1 and TRBJ1-2, with D possibly TRBD1 on 5 matching bases. Germline lookup yields CDR1 DFQATT and CDR2 SNEGSKA (reference sequence). V was cut by 2 bases and J by 0 bases, with 13 bases left in between. The CDR3 has 15 residues. This chain's CDR3 is CSARSRGTTNYGYTF. The CDR3 coding sequence is TGCAGTGCTAGAAGTCGAGGGACTACTAACTATGGCTACACCTTC.

This clonotype was observed once. One junction end does not reproduce the germline sequence, and a read error may be involved. The V gene is TRBV20-1, the J gene TRBJ1-2; unclear D gene. The CDR3 sequence is 12 residues long. Germline CDR1 DFQATT, CDR2 SNEGSKA (reference sequence). The CDR3 reads CSARGGNYDYTF. The DNA for the CDR3 is TGCAGTGCTAGAGGAGGGAACTATGACTACACCTTC.

This chain connects TRBV6-1 to TRBJ1-2; the D is unclear. The CDR3 covers 15 residues. Germline V CDR1 and CDR2: MNHNS, SASEGT. Between the trimmed V and J ends, which lost 0 bases and 7 bases, there was a span of 15 bases. This CDR3 is CASSEARGTASGYTF. CDR3 DNA sequence: TGTGCCAGCAGTGAAGCCAGAGGTACGGCGAGTGGCTACACCTTC.

With regard to this clonotype: Given the absence of the conserved phenylalanine or tryptophan at the CDR3 end, a read error is likely. The chain combines TRBV3-1 with TRBJ2-7, with 9 bases fitting TRBD1. The germline CDR1 and CDR2 sequences are LGHDT and YNNKEL (reference sequence). Germline trimming cut 1 base from V and 3 bases from J; bases unmatched to any gene: 7. This CDR3 comprises 16 residues. This CDR3 is CASSQGLGQGSYEQYL. The CDR3 DNA reads TGTGCCAGCAGCCAAGGGTTGGGACAGGGAAGCTACGAGCAGTACCTC.

V and J are TRBV12-3 or TRBV12-4 and TRBJ1-2; D is unresolved. This CDR3 is built from 13 residues. V shed 5 bases and J shed 6 bases, with 13 bases lying between them. CDR3 DNA sequence: TGTGCCAGCAGTCCCGACGGGGTGGATGGCTACACCTTC. This codes for CASSPDGVDGYTF.

This chain joins TRBV6-1 and TRBJ2-5; 8 bases map to TRBD1. V shed 3 bases and J 6 bases; nucleotides not matched to a gene: 6. CDR3 length: 14 amino acids. CDR1 and CDR2 from the germline V gene are MNHNS and SASEGT. CDR3: CASSDGQGAKTQYF. In nucleotides, the CDR3 is TGTGCCAGCAGTGACGGACAGGGAGCAAAGACCCAGTACTTC.

In this sample, this clonotype turned up a few times. The chain couples TRBV5-1 to TRBJ1-2, with D tentatively TRBD1 (6 bases). Germline V gene lookup returns CDR1 SGHRS and CDR2 YFSETQ. The CDR3 has 18 amino acids. V was cut by 1 base and J by 6 bases, with 25 bases left in between. The CDR3 reads CASSLWGAGAQRPDGYTF. In DNA, the CDR3 is TGCGCCAGCAGCTTGTGGGGGGCAGGGGCGCAGAGACCGGATGGCTACACCTTC.

This rearrangement joins TRBV6-2 or TRBV6-3 to TRBJ1-2; D may be TRBD1 (6 bases). There are 15 residues in the CDR3. Germline V gene sequence: CDR1 MNHEY, CDR2 SVGEGT. V dropped 8 bases and J dropped 4 bases, with 20 bases sitting between them. CDR3 region: CASGPDVWGAYGYTF. The CDR3 DNA reads as TGTGCCAGCGGTCCCGACGTTTGGGGGGCCTATGGCTACACCTTC.

The chain joins TRBV7-2 to TRBJ1-5, with 8 positions matching TRBD1. The ends lost 6 bases at V and 5 bases at J; junction bases unmatched: 6. This CDR3 comprises 14 residues. CDR1 and CDR2 (germline): SGHTA, FQGNSA. The CDR3 sequence is CASRETGAHQPQHF. CDR3 DNA sequence: TGTGCCAGCAGAGAGACAGGGGCCCATCAGCCCCAGCATTTT.

There are a few counts of this clonotype. J is TRBJ1-5 and V is TRBV4-3; no clear D. Trimming left V 1 base short and J 3 bases short, with 10 bases between. The CDR3 spans 15 residues. The germline CDR1 and CDR2 sequences are LGHNA and YSLEER. Here the CDR3 reads CASSQAVQNNQPQHF. CDR3 nucleotides: TGCGCCAGCAGCCAAGCTGTACAGAACAATCAGCCCCAGCATTTT.

This clonotype was detected a few times. The chain combines TRBV6-2 or TRBV6-3 with TRBJ2-3; D is possibly TRBD1 (5 bases). CDR3 length equals 14 residues. Trimming left V 4 bases short and J 4 bases short, with 12 bases between. The germline gives CDR1 MNHEY, CDR2 SVGEGT. CDR3 coding DNA: TGTGCCAGCAGTTCCCCCGTGGGGCCAGATACGCAGTATTTT. Its protein product is CASSSPVGPDTQYF.

The chain couples TRBV5-8 to TRBJ2-1; 8 bases match TRBD1. Trimming at V came to 5 bases and at J to 8 bases, leaving 12 bases not matched to a gene. Per germline, CDR1 SGHTS and CDR2 YDEGEE. This CDR3 is 15 amino acids long. The CDR3 loop reads CASRYNGQGVHEQFF. The CDR3 DNA sequence: TGTGCCAGCAGATATAACGGACAGGGTGTCCATGAGCAGTTCTTC.

Concerning this clonotype itself: This CDR3 fails to terminate in the conserved phenylalanine or tryptophan, so it likely reflects a read error. The V call is TRBV4-3, the J call TRBJ2-3; 8 positions agree with TRBD2. CDR3 length: 19 amino acids. V trimming: 4 bases; J trimming: 3 bases; junction bases outside the gene matches: 18. Germline CDR1 is LGHNA and CDR2 is YSLEER. CDR3 region: CASSRGLRGELWGTDTQYV. CDR3 bases: TGCGCCAGCAGCCGGGGGCTGCGGGGGGAGTTGTGGGGAACAGATACGCAGTATGTT.

J is TRBJ1-2 and V is TRBV6-1; 8 bases match TRBD1. This CDR3 has 12 residues. Looked up from germline, CDR1 is MNHNS and CDR2 is SASEGT. CDR3 sequence (DNA): TGTGCGAGCGTCAGGACAGGGACCGGCTACACCTTC. Translating gives CASVRTGTGYTF.

The genes are TRBV20-1 and TRBJ1-1; TRBD1 agrees at 9 bases. V shed 5 bases, J shed 9 bases, and the junction held 10 bases outside the gene matches. The CDR3 runs to 13 residues. The germline CDR1 and CDR2 sequences are DFQATT and SNEGSKA (reference sequence). The CDR3 DNA reads TGCAGTGCTCCCGGGACAGGGTTTCACCAAGCTTTCTTT. This codes for CSAPGTGFHQAFF.

This clonotype has only a few counts. The rearrangement links TRBV2 to TRBJ2-3, with 9 bases that match TRBD2. The V and J ends lost 3 bases and 0 bases, in that order; junction bases with no gene match: 4. The length of the CDR3 is 16 residues. Germline lookup yields CDR1 SNHLY and CDR2 FYNNEI. CDR3 region: CASSEWTSASTDTQYF. CDR3 DNA sequence: TGTGCCAGCAGTGAGTGGACTAGCGCAAGCACAGATACGCAGTATTTT.

The chain links TRBV4-1 to TRBJ2-7; 14 bases line up with TRBD2. CDR3 length: 18 residues. Germline V gene sequence: CDR1 MGHRA, CDR2 YSYEKL. V shed 1 base, J shed 4 bases, and the junction held 9 bases outside the gene matches. CDR3 loop: CASSQGQTGLAGDYEQYF. CDR3 nucleotide sequence: TGCGCCAGCAGCCAAGGTCAGACGGGACTAGCGGGGGATTACGAGCAGTACTTC.

The chain couples TRBV6-6 to TRBJ2-1; either TRBD1 or TRBD2 may supply D (7 bases each). Between the trimmed V and J ends, which lost 5 bases and 2 bases, there was a span of 16 bases. This CDR3 is 16 amino acids long. Germline CDR1 reads MNHNY; CDR2 reads SVGAGI (reference sequence). The CDR3 protein is CASSRQGGGTYNEQFF. As DNA, the CDR3 is TGTGCCAGCAGTCGACAGGGCGGGGGCACCTACAATGAGCAGTTCTTC.

The CDR3 loop reads CASSLDSVYEQYF. DNA for the CDR3: TGCGCCAGCAGCTTGGATTCCGTTTACGAGCAGTACTTC. V is TRBV5-1 and J is TRBJ2-7, with unresolved D. Trimming stripped 0 bases from V and 4 bases from J, with 8 bases between. The CDR3 runs 13 residues. In germline, CDR1 is SGHRS, CDR2 YFSETQ.